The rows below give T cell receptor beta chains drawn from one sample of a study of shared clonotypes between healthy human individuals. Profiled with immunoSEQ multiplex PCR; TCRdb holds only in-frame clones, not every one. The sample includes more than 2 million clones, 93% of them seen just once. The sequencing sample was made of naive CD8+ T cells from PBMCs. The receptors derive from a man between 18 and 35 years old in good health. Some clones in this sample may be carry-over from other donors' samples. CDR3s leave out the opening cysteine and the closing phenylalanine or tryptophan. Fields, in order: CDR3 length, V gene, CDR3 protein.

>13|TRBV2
ASSPSSGRSYEQY
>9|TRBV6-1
ASSVWGQAI
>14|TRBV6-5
ASSYSAVQGGTEAF
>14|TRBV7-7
ASSPRTSGSLDEQF
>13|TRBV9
ASSVSGTSVYEQY
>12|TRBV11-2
ASQGLAGHYEQY
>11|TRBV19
ALLRREYDTQY
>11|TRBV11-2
ASSLRGSDTQY
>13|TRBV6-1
ASSEGPGVVYGYT
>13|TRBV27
ASSYRQTYPNEQF
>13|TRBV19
ASSIGTRANTEAF
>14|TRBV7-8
ASSLGVNLYLHEQY
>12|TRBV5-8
ASSLARTSHGYT
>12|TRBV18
ASTVDRAEETQY
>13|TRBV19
ASRPDLGANYGYT
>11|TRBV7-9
ASSWGEPYEQY
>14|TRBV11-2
ASSLGGATVGETQY
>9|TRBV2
ASHQGPEAF
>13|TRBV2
ASSERKTGPYGYT
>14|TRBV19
ASRPGQGAFLYGYT
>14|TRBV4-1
ASSQHSGSSYNEQF
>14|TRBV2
ASSVEREGIYNEQF
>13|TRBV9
ASSPWGRGNEKLF
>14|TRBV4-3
ASSQAGEGQGETQY
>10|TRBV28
ASSRMNTEAF
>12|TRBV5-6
ASTQRGSPDTQY
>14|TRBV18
ASSPPSQEPNYGYT